This T cell receptor (beta chain) was captured in a study of post-analysis software for immune sequencing data. Study-wide background: Included among the disease courses, which were recorded for the cohort, were relapsing-remitting, secondary progressive and progressive-relapsing multiple sclerosis. General observations from the study: Patients showed TRBV5-6, TRBV5-1 and TRBV20-1 among a few TRBV segments more frequent than in controls.

This clonotype was observed a handful of times. Its matching antigen is unknown. Unique molecular identifiers were carried by the TCR beta cDNA libraries. In TCRdb, the PCR reads were re-called with MiXCR into one record per CDR3 protein. This sample carries 820,000 or so distinct CDR3 sequences, about 53% of them seen once, and the ten largest clones take approximately 4.3%. CDR3 length: 15 residues. V dropped 8 bases and J dropped 0 bases, with 15 bases sitting between them. Germline-derived CDR1 and CDR2 are SGHRS and YFSETQ. The sample consisted of blood. V and J are TRBV5-1 and TRBJ2-1; D is undetermined. The receptor's source is a girl aged 5 to 17 with multiple sclerosis. This CDR3 reads CASGWRSSSYNEQFF. The DNA for the CDR3 is TGCGCCAGTGGGTGGAGATCGAGCTCCTACAATGAGCAGTTCTTC.